These 2 T cell receptor beta chains were sequenced from one sample in a study of blood T cell repertoires in COVID-19. Generated by immunoSEQ multiplex PCR, the TCRdb table keeps only in-frame clones and is missing some. The data show about 350,000 clones, roughly 87% seen once. Sequences were obtained from peripheral blood. The receptors stem from a woman aged 55-70 years with COVID-19, enrolled during active disease.

The chain has TRBV7-3 and TRBJ1-1; no definite D call. Germline CDR1 reads SGHTA; CDR2 reads FQGTGA. V was clipped by 3 bases and J by 1 base, with 12 bases between them. The CDR3 is 15 amino acids. The CDR3 bases are TGTGCCAGCAGCTTGGGCAGGTACAAGAACACTGAAGCTTTCTTT. The encoded protein is CASSLGRYKNTEAFF.

The CDR3 nucleotides read TGTGCCAGCTCACCCATTACAGGGGAGACTAACTATGGCTACACCTTC. Translation: CASSPITGETNYGYTF. The chain employs TRBV18 and TRBJ1-2; 7 positions match TRBD1. The CDR3 consists of 16 residues. Germline V gene lookup returns CDR1 KGHSH and CDR2 LQKENI. Trimming took 3 bases from V and 0 from J; bases not matched to a gene: 7.